Given below is one T cell receptor beta chain in context. Per the original methods: Estimation of nucleated cell counts relied on the amplification of reference gene primers. The assay was immunoSEQ multiplex PCR, and TCRdb's table has in-frame clones only and misses some. The V and J calls and the clone size are those of that table, but D and trimming were determined from the DNA. The data contain 200,000 to 300,000 clones, roughly 86% of them singletons. These data originate in a study of blood T cell repertoires in COVID-19. Across the whole study: The study drew acute and convalescent COVID-19 samples from the United States, Italy and Spain. Nucleic acid was either cDNA or gDNA, and it came from T cells, B-cell-depleted T cells, or PBMCs.

Trimming pared 3 bases from V and 3 bases from J, leaving 3 bases between. Germline assignment: CDR1 KGHSH and CDR2 LQKENI. This CDR3 is 12 amino acids long. Input material: peripheral blood. The chain uses TRBV18 and TRBJ1-3; D unclear. The receptor comes from a man between 40 and 49 years old who had recovered from COVID-19. The CDR3 spells CASSPGGNTIYF. The DNA of the CDR3 is TGTGCCAGCTCACCCGGTGGAAACACCATATATTTT.